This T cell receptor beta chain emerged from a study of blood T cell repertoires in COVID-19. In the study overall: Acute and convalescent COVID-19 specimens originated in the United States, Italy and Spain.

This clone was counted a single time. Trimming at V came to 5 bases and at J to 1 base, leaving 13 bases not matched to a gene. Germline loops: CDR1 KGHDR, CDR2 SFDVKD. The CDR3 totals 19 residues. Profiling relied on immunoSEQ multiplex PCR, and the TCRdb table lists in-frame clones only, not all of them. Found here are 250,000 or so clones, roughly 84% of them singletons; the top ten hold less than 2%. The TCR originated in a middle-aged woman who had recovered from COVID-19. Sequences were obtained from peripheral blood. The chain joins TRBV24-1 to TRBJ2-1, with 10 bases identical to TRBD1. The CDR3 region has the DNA TGTGCCACCAGTGGTGGGGACAGGGGACTAGGTAGGTCCTACAATGAGCAGTTCTTC. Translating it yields CATSGGDRGLGRSYNEQFF.